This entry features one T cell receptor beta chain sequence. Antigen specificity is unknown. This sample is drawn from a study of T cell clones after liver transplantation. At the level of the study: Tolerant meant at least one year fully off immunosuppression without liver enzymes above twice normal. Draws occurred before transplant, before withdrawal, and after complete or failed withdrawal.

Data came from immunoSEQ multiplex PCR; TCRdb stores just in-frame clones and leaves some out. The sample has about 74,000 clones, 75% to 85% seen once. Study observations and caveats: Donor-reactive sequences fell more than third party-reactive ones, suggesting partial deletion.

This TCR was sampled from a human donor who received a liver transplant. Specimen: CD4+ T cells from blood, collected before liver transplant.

CDR3 loop: CASSDVRQGTQYF. The DNA of the CDR3 is TGCGCCAGCAGTGATGTCCGTCAGGGAACGCAGTATTTT. V and J are TRBV10-2 and TRBJ2-3; D possibly corresponds to TRBD1 (5 bases). Germline assignment: CDR1 WSHSY and CDR2 SAAADI. This CDR3 is built from 13 residues. Trimming shortened V by 3 bases and J by 9 bases, and 13 bases separated the two germline ends.